The clone carrying this T cell receptor (beta chain) has a handful of counts. Trimming removed 4 bases from V and 0 bases from J, with 13 bases in between. Germline V CDR1 and CDR2: SGHRS, YFSETQ. CDR3 length: 16 amino acids. These data come from a study of early T cells in non-severe SARS-CoV-2 infection. Study information: The authors sequenced bulk RNA from unsorted whole blood, leaving chains unpaired.

Attached unique molecular identifiers marked individual cDNA molecules. Via MiXCR, TCRdb re-called the 5' RACE reads, giving one row per CDR3 protein. Of some 40,000 distinct CDR3 sequences listed, under 5% are singletons. J is TRBJ2-2 and V is TRBV5-1, with TRBD1 as a possible D gene (5 bases). The clonotype comes from an adult who was a healthcare worker with PCR-confirmed SARS-CoV-2 infection or an uninfected control (not recorded which). Sequencing was done on a sample of whole blood. CDR3 nucleotide sequence: TGCGCCAGCAGCCAAGATCAGACAGCGAACACCGGGGAGCTGTTTTTT. It translates to CASSQDQTANTGELFF.